The 19 T cell receptor beta chains given below trace back to one sample, sequenced in a study of T cell responses to AZD1222 COVID-19 vaccine. Assay: immunoSEQ multiplex PCR; the TCRdb copy retains only in-frame clones and omits some. Counted here are approximately 200,000 clones, 80% to 90% occurring once; the ten biggest clones make up approximately 7.7%. The source material was peripheral blood, sampled on day 0 of AZD1222 vaccination. Every receptor here comes from an adult in good health.

The V gene is TRBV27, the J gene TRBJ2-2; 7 bases fit TRBD2. The germline V gene encodes CDR1 MNHEY and CDR2 SMNVEV (reference sequence). Unmatched junction bases numbered 4, after V lost 3 bases and J lost 6 bases. The CDR3 length is 14 residues. CDR3 region: CASSFGRRAGELFF. DNA for the CDR3: TGTGCCAGCAGTTTCGGGAGGCGGGCCGGGGAGCTGTTTTTT.

The chain has TRBV25-1 and TRBJ1-1; 9 nucleotides match TRBD1. With 2 bases clipped from V and 1 base from J, the junction kept 2 bases outside the gene matches. The CDR3 totals 15 residues. Germline CDR1 is MGHDK and CDR2 is SYGVNS. CDR3 coding DNA: TGTGCCAGCAGTGAACCGGGACAGGGGAACACTGAAGCTTTCTTT. Protein product: CASSEPGQGNTEAFF.

The V call is TRBV19, the J call TRBJ1-2; TRBD1 aligns across 12 bases. The CDR3 spans 15 residues. V lost 5 bases, J lost 5 bases, and 6 bases stayed unmatched. Germline V gives CDR1 LNHDA, CDR2 SQIVND (reference sequence). The CDR3 nucleotides are TGTGCCAGTAGTCCCGCGGGACAGGGGGCGTATGGCTACACCTTC. This gives the protein CASSPAGQGAYGYTF.

The rearrangement links TRBV21-1 to TRBJ2-7; the table names TRBD2, a call not compared with the DNA. TRBV21-1 is marked as a pseudogene. The CDR3 runs 14 residues. CDR3 DNA: TGTGCCAGCAACCCCCCGACTAGTCGTCTCGAGCAGTACTTC. Protein product: CASNPPTSRLEQYF.

The chain recombines TRBV6-5 with TRBJ2-7, with D maybe TRBD1 (6 bases). The CDR3 runs 12 residues. V was pared by 9 bases and J by 0 bases, with 9 bases between. Germline lookup yields CDR1 MNHEY and CDR2 SVGAGI. CDR3 sequence reads: CASRQVSYEQYF. The CDR3 DNA reads as TGTGCCAGTAGACAGGTCTCCTACGAGCAGTACTTC.

The genes are TRBV30 and TRBJ1-2; unclear D gene. The CDR3 totals 14 residues. Germline lookup yields CDR1 GTSNPN and CDR2 SVGIG (reference sequence). Trimming took off 0 bases at V and 6 bases at J, with 14 bases between the two ends. The CDR3 sequence is CAWSVLLIGDGYTF. The CDR3 coding sequence is TGTGCCTGGAGTGTGTTGTTGATAGGAGATGGCTACACCTTC.

This chain connects TRBV6-2 or TRBV6-3 to TRBJ1-2; D gene ambiguous. Germline-derived CDR1 and CDR2 are MNHEY and SVGEGT. The CDR3 contains 12 residues. Trimming shortened V by 2 bases and J by 8 bases, and 9 bases separated the two germline ends. In DNA form, the CDR3 reads TGTGCCAGCAGTTACGCTCTGCGGGGCTACACCTTC. Its protein is CASSYALRGYTF.

The chain has TRBV5-4 and TRBJ2-1, with a possible D match to TRBD1 (6 bases). The CDR3 is 11 residues long. Looked up from germline, CDR1 is SGHNT and CDR2 is YYREEE (reference sequence). The V end was cut by 4 bases, the J end by 10 bases, with 9 bases between. The CDR3 nucleotides are TGTGCCAGCAGCCCAGGGGTCGAGCAGTTCTTC. Translation gives CASSPGVEQFF.

V is TRBV30 and J is TRBJ1-4; D is unresolved. V gave up 1 base and J gave up 8 bases, with 11 bases separating them. CDR3 size: 13 residues. CDR1 GTSNPN and CDR2 SVGIG come from the germline V gene (reference sequence). In nucleotides, the CDR3 is TGTGCCTGGAGTGGACTCCAAACGGAAAAACTGTTTTTT. Protein: CAWSGLQTEKLFF.

This clone was recorded once. The sample holds other DNA sequences that translate to the same CDR3. The chain carries TRBV5-1 and TRBJ1-1; TRBD1 matches at 8 bases. This CDR3 has 16 residues. Germline V gives CDR1 SGHRS, CDR2 YFSETQ. V was clipped by 0 bases and J by 0 bases; unmatched bases: 4. The CDR3 reads CASSLVQGAMNTEAFF. The DNA for the CDR3 is TGCGCCAGCAGCTTGGTCCAGGGGGCTATGAACACTGAAGCTTTCTTT.

V is TRBV5-1 and J is TRBJ2-3; tentatively, D is TRBD2 (5 bases). With 3 bases removed from V and 3 bases from J, the gap between germline ends came to 11 bases. There are 14 residues in the CDR3. CDR1 is SGHRS, CDR2 YFSETQ, per germline. DNA for the CDR3: TGCGCCAGCAGCTCCCTCCCGGGGACAGATACGCAGTATTTT. This codes for CASSSLPGTDTQYF.

This rearrangement joins TRBV6-2 or TRBV6-3 to TRBJ1-3; D unresolved. V was pared by 7 bases and J by 4 bases, with 17 bases between. The germline CDR1 and CDR2 sequences are MNHEY and SVGEGT. This CDR3 is built from 15 residues. The CDR3 bases are TGTGCCAGCAACCCAATTGGGAGGAGAGGAAACACCATATATTTT. Its protein is CASNPIGRRGNTIYF.

Here the CDR3 reads CASSQEARVSYEKLFF. CDR3 nucleotides: TGCGCCAGCAGCCAAGAGGCAAGGGTCTCGTATGAAAAACTGTTTTTT. The chain has TRBV4-1 and TRBJ1-4, with D hard to call. This CDR3 is built from 16 residues. Trimming left V 0 bases short and J 6 bases short, with 14 bases between. Germline CDR1 is MGHRA and CDR2 is YSYEKL.

V is TRBV28 and J is TRBJ2-7; D not certain. Germline V gives CDR1 MDHEN, CDR2 SYDVKM. This CDR3 region has 15 residues. V gave up 4 bases and J gave up 2 bases, with 15 bases separating them. The CDR3 coding sequence is TGTGCCAGCAGTTCGATCAGCGACGGTACCTACGAGCAGTACTTC. Protein product: CASSSISDGTYEQYF.

The gene calls are TRBV5-1 and TRBJ2-1; no definite D call. Germline V CDR1 and CDR2: SGHRS, YFSETQ. Trimming removed 0 bases at V and 2 bases at J, with 12 bases between. The length of the CDR3 is 16 residues. CDR3 residues: CASSLVLNRPYNEQFF. The CDR3 nucleotides read TGCGCCAGCAGCTTGGTTTTGAACCGCCCCTACAATGAGCAGTTCTTC.

The chain combines TRBV5-1 with TRBJ1-2, with D possibly TRBD1 on 5 matching bases. With 0 bases removed from V and 5 bases from J, the gap between germline ends came to 11 bases. This CDR3 has 14 residues. Germline V lookup: CDR1 SGHRS, CDR2 YFSETQ. As DNA, the CDR3 is TGCGCCAGCAGCTTGGAGCTGGGGACGTATGGCTACACCTTC. Protein: CASSLELGTYGYTF.

CDR3 sequence reads: CASSSYRVSSYNEQFF. DNA of the CDR3: TGTGCCAGCAGCTCATACAGGGTTTCCTCCTACAATGAGCAGTTCTTC. V usage is TRBV7-8 and J usage is TRBJ2-1; D may be TRBD1 (6 bases). The V and J ends lost 4 bases and 0 bases respectively, with 13 bases between them. This CDR3 spans 16 amino acids. Germline assignment: CDR1 SGHVS and CDR2 FQNEAQ.

V usage is TRBV6-5 and J usage is TRBJ1-2; D unclear. The CDR3 sequence is 14 residues long. Trimming removed 0 bases at V and 1 base at J, with 6 bases between. CDR1 and CDR2 (germline): MNHEY, SVGAGI. In nucleotides, the CDR3 is TGTGCCAGCAGTTACTCGACATATAACTATGGCTACACCTTC. As protein: CASSYSTYNYGYTF.

CDR3 sequence (DNA): TGTGCCAGCAGCTTGGTCGCTGACTTCATGAACACTGAAGCTTTCTTT. Protein sequence: CASSLVADFMNTEAFF. This chain links TRBV5-6 with TRBJ1-1; D not certain. This CDR3 has 16 residues. CDR1 SGHDT and CDR2 YYEEEE come from the germline V gene. Trimming removed 0 bases at V and 0 bases at J, with 12 bases between.